This T cell receptor beta chain originates from a study of Tregs in tolerant kidney transplant recipients. Mixed chimerism was transient after nonmyeloablative marrow transplants from related graft donors. CD4+CD25+CD127- Tregs, CD4+CD25- non-Tregs, CD4 and CD8 cells were sorted. Broader study findings: The small number of patients limits these findings pending further validation. No direct test of biological reproducibility was done here.

In regard to this clone: Its antigen remains unknown. Sequencing ends 3 residues short of the CDR3 end; the germline J gene provides the rest.

This table comes from immunoSEQ multiplex PCR, and its TCRdb copy is limited to in-frame clones, with some not included. The sample features approximately 13,000 clones, with roughly 29% in its top ten. CDR1 SGHRS and CDR2 YFSETQ come from the germline V gene. V lost 3 bases and J lost 3; bases outside the gene matches: 10. This CDR3 contains 16 residues. The sequence derives from a human patient who received a combined kidney and bone marrow transplant. Part of the T cells may come from the graft donor. Specimen: CD8+ T cells from blood (PBMCs), collected 6 months after the transplant. This chain joins TRBV5-1 and TRBJ2-7; 9 bases agree with TRBD1. The CDR3 sequence: CASSWARDRELYEQYF. Incomplete CDR3 DNA: TGCGCCAGCAGCTGGGCCCGGGACAGGGAACTCTACGAG.